One sample yielded the 8 T cell receptor beta chains listed below, sequenced in a study of a mutant IDH1 vaccine in newly diagnosed glioma. Profiling relied on immunoSEQ multiplex PCR, and the TCRdb table lists in-frame clones only, not all of them. This table holds tens of thousands of clones, roughly four fifths found once. Stated time point: week 47, end of study. Each dose of the vaccine consisted of 300 ug of mutant IDH1 20-mer peptide, with topical imiquimod. No antigen has been assigned to these receptors. The specimen was PBMCs, collected from a glioma patient whose treatment included an IDH1 peptide vaccine. The receptors come from a man in his forties with glioma.

The rearrangement joins TRBV13 to TRBJ2-1; no reliable D call. The V end lost 0 bases, the J end lost 4 bases, and 13 bases lay between the germline ends. This CDR3 spans 16 amino acids. CDR1 is PRHDT and CDR2 is FYEKMQ in the germline V gene (reference sequence). The CDR3 DNA reads as TGTGCCAGCAGCTTAGGAGTCCGGGCACTATACAATGAGCAGTTCTTC. This sequence encodes CASSLGVRALYNEQFF.

This rearrangement joins TRBV27 to TRBJ2-2, with 10 bases lining up with TRBD2. With 8 bases clipped from V and 3 bases from J, the junction kept 6 bases outside the gene matches. The CDR3 has 15 residues. The germline V gene has CDR1 MNHEY and CDR2 SMNVEV (reference sequence). This chain's CDR3 is CASAIAGGDTGELFF. CDR3 DNA sequence: TGTGCCAGCGCCATAGCGGGAGGTGACACCGGGGAGCTGTTTTTT.

As regards this clone: This sample also contains other DNA sequences that code for the same CDR3. The CDR3 is CASSLALADTGELFF. The CDR3 coding sequence is TGTGCCAGCAGCTTAGCCCTAGCGGACACCGGGGAGCTGTTTTTT. This chain connects TRBV7-2 to TRBJ2-2, with 7 bases aligning to TRBD2. V shed 0 bases and J 3 bases; nucleotides not matched to a gene: 1. The CDR3 covers 15 residues. Germline assignment: CDR1 SGHTA and CDR2 FQGNSA.

The rearrangement uses TRBV19 and TRBJ1-1; 11 bases align to TRBD1. J was trimmed by 11 bases and V by 3 bases; bases with no gene match: 11. CDR1 LNHDA and CDR2 SQIVND come from the germline V gene (reference sequence). The CDR3 spans 15 residues. CDR3 DNA: TGTGCCAGTAGTATCCCGGGACAGGGGGTTGTTTGCGCTTTCTTT. Amino acids: CASSIPGQGVVCAFF.

V and J are TRBV7-2 and TRBJ2-4; TRBD1 matches 11 bases. With 1 base clipped from V and 8 bases from J, the junction kept 4 bases outside the gene matches. The germline V gene encodes CDR1 SGHTA and CDR2 FQGNSA. This CDR3 has 15 amino acids. CDR3 coding DNA: TGTGCCAGCAGCTTAGGAGGGACAGGGGGTTACATTCAGTACTTC. Protein sequence: CASSLGGTGGYIQYF.

V usage is TRBV6-5 and J usage is TRBJ2-2; D gene uncertain. The germline V gene has CDR1 MNHEY and CDR2 SVGAGI. The ends were cut back, 2 bases at V and 5 bases at J, with 12 bases in the middle. CDR3 length: 15 residues. Here the CDR3 reads CASSYNRLSTGELFF. The CDR3 bases are TGTGCCAGCAGTTACAATCGGCTATCGACCGGGGAGCTGTTTTTT.

The V call is TRBV7-7, the J call TRBJ2-3; no clear D. The V and J ends lost 6 bases and 5 bases respectively, with 9 bases between them. The CDR3 consists of 12 residues. Germline CDR1 is SSHAT and CDR2 is FNYEAQ (reference sequence). This CDR3 reads CASRGIGDTQYF. The CDR3, as DNA: TGTGCCAGCAGGGGGATTGGAGATACGCAGTATTTT. The full variable domain, its missing parts supplied by reference TRBV7-7 and TRBJ2-3, is GAGVSQSPRYKVTKRGQDVTLRCDPISSHATLYWYQQALGQGPEFLTYFNYEAQPDKSGLPSDRFSAERPEGSISTLTIQRTEQRDSAMYRCASRGIGDTQYFGPGTRLTVL.

The chain recombines TRBV12-5 with TRBJ1-2, with D hard to call. Trimming pared 2 bases from V and 5 bases from J, leaving 6 bases between. Germline V gene sequence: CDR1 LGHNT, CDR2 FRNRAP. The CDR3 sequence is 12 residues long. The CDR3 region has the DNA TGTGCTAGTGGTTTGTCTCTATATGGCTACACCTTC. This sequence encodes CASGLSLYGYTF.